The next 9 T cell receptor beta chains were all read from a single sample in a study of shared clonotypes between healthy human individuals. The table came from immunoSEQ multiplex PCR; TCRdb's copy has only in-frame clones and leaves some out. The sample has some 2,500,000 clones, approximately 93% seen once. The sequencing input was naive CD4+ T cells from PBMCs. Subset meaning: CD45RA+ positively selected. The receptors were gathered from a man younger than 30 in good health. Some clones in this sample may be carry-over from other donors' samples.

The chain couples TRBV2 to TRBJ2-2; D is perhaps TRBD2 (6 bases). This CDR3 is built from 15 residues. Trimming removed 6 bases at V and 0 bases at J, with 11 bases between. CDR1 and CDR2 (germline): SNHLY, FYNNEI. CDR3: CASRRLGPNTGELFF. The CDR3 DNA reads as TGTGCCAGCAGAAGACTAGGCCCGAACACCGGGGAGCTGTTTTTT.

This clone was seen a single time. The genes are TRBV25-1 and TRBJ1-1; 9 bases agree with TRBD1. Per germline, CDR1 MGHDK and CDR2 SYGVNS. V lost 6 bases and J lost 4; bases outside the gene matches: 3. CDR3 length equals 13 residues. The CDR3 DNA is TGTGCCAGCAGCGGACAGGGGCCCACTGAAGCTTTCTTT. Protein product: CASSGQGPTEAFF.

Concerning this clone: The junction shows a germline mismatch at one end, possibly a read error. CDR3 sequence (DNA): TGTGCCATCAGTGCTCAGGGAAACACTGAAGCTTTCTTT. Translating it yields CAISAQGNTEAFF. The chain uses TRBV6-1 and TRBJ1-1; D may be TRBD1 (5 bases). The germline CDR1 and CDR2 sequences are MNHNS and SASEGT. The CDR3 consists of 13 residues.

This clone was seen a single time. V usage is TRBV30 and J usage is TRBJ2-5, with 8 bases that match TRBD1. Losses at the gene ends were 3 bases for V and 4 bases for J; bases not matched to a gene: 10. CDR3 length equals 15 residues. Germline V gives CDR1 GTSNPN, CDR2 SVGIG (reference sequence). CDR3: CAWSLGRGRGETQYF. The CDR3, as DNA: TGTGCCTGGAGCCTGGGCAGGGGGCGAGGAGAGACCCAGTACTTC.

A remark on this clone: Distinct nucleotide sequences in the sample also encode this CDR3. The chain uses TRBV5-1 and TRBJ2-3, with D perhaps TRBD1 (6 bases). The CDR3 covers 15 residues. The germline V gene has CDR1 SGHRS and CDR2 YFSETQ. Trimming shortened V by 0 bases and J by 2 bases, and 10 bases separated the two germline ends. CDR3 loop: CASSLVGQNTDTQYF. The CDR3 DNA is TGCGCCAGCAGCTTGGTAGGACAGAACACAGATACGCAGTATTTT.

For this clone: Distinct nucleotide sequences in the sample also encode this CDR3. V gene TRBV10-3 combines with J gene TRBJ2-1, with D possibly matching TRBD2 (6 bases). V was shortened by 2 bases and J by 1 base, with 9 bases between the two germline ends. CDR3 length: 15 amino acids. Germline V lookup: CDR1 ENHRY, CDR2 SYGVKD. CDR3 sequence (DNA): TGTGCCATCAGTGAGATTAGCGGTTCCTACAATGAGCAGTTCTTC. This codes for CAISEISGSYNEQFF.

The chain uses TRBV10-3 and TRBJ1-2; 9 positions match TRBD1. V lost 4 bases to trimming and J lost 2 bases; unmatched junction nucleotides: 5. The germline gives CDR1 ENHRY, CDR2 SYGVKD. The CDR3 covers 15 residues. In nucleotides, the CDR3 is TGTGCCATCAGTGCCGTACAGGGGGCAAACTATGGCTACACCTTC. As protein: CAISAVQGANYGYTF.

J is TRBJ2-5 and V is TRBV5-1; 8 bases align to TRBD2. The CDR3 has 17 amino acids. Germline CDR1 reads SGHRS; CDR2 reads YFSETQ. V shed 4 bases, J shed 5 bases, and the junction held 16 bases outside the gene matches. The CDR3 region is CASSRRLATARWETQYF. The CDR3 DNA sequence: TGCGCCAGCAGCCGAAGACTAGCGACGGCCCGATGGGAGACCCAGTACTTC. Based on the CDR3 plus reference TRBV5-1 and TRBJ2-5, the full variable domain is KAGVTQTPRYLIKTRGQQVTLSCSPISGHRSVSWYQQTPGQGLQFLFEYFSETQRNKGNFPGRFSGRQFSNSRSEMNVSTLELGDSALYLCASSRRLATARWETQYFGPGTRLLVL.

The chain recombines TRBV5-1 with TRBJ2-1; TRBD2 agrees at 14 bases. In germline, CDR1 is SGHRS, CDR2 YFSETQ. The CDR3 has 18 residues. V was clipped by 4 bases and J by 8 bases; unmatched bases: 14. The chain's CDR3 is CASSLGTSGSILADEQFF. The DNA for the CDR3 is TGCGCCAGCAGCCTAGGGACTAGCGGGAGCATTCTAGCTGATGAGCAGTTCTTC.